This passage covers 8 T cell receptor beta chains from one sample sequenced in a study of shared clonotypes between healthy human individuals. The protocol was immunoSEQ multiplex PCR, while the TCRdb copy is restricted to in-frame clones and leaves out a portion. The sample holds some 1,600,000 clones, roughly 98% seen once. Sequencing used naive CD4+ T cells sorted from blood. Regarding subset: CD45RA+ positively selected. All receptors come from a man aged 30-40 years in good health.

This chain links TRBV7-6 with TRBJ2-3; D unclear. Looked up from germline, CDR1 is SGHVS and CDR2 is FNYEAQ. The CDR3 totals 13 residues. V was cut by 7 bases and J by 8 bases, with 16 bases left in between. The CDR3 protein is CASMQLGSATQYF. The CDR3 DNA is TGTGCCAGCATGCAGCTAGGTTCGGCTACGCAGTATTTT. Filled out from reference TRBV7-6 and TRBJ2-3, the complete variable domain reads GAGVSQSPRYKVTKRGQDVALRCDPISGHVSLYWYRQALGQGPEFLTYFNYEAQQDKSGLPNDRFSAERPEGSISTLTIQRTEQRDSAMYRCASMQLGSATQYFGPGTRLTVL.

Details on this clone: The same CDR3 is also encoded by other DNA sequences in this sample. CDR3 loop: CASSLTDTQYF. CDR3 DNA: TGCGCCAGCAGTTTGACAGATACGCAGTATTTT. The chain employs TRBV5-1 and TRBJ2-3; no clear D gene. The ends were cut back, 5 bases at V and 3 bases at J, with 4 bases in the middle. The CDR3 spans 11 residues. Germline assignment: CDR1 SGHRS and CDR2 YFSETQ.

V usage is TRBV15 and J usage is TRBJ2-7; 8 bases match TRBD1. This CDR3 has 15 amino acids. Germline lookup yields CDR1 LNHNV and CDR2 YYDKDF (reference sequence). The ends lost 2 bases at V and 6 bases at J; junction bases unmatched: 9. CDR3 region: CATSRPGGSGLEQYF. The CDR3 nucleotides are TGTGCCACCAGCAGACCAGGGGGCAGTGGGCTCGAGCAGTACTTC.

The genes are TRBV6-1 and TRBJ2-2; D is possibly TRBD2 (5 bases). The germline V gene encodes CDR1 MNHNS and CDR2 SASEGT. The CDR3 is 18 residues long. Deletions cut 1 base from V and 2 bases from J, with 17 bases between. The DNA for the CDR3 is TGTGCCAGCAGTGAAGATCATATGGGGAGTTTAAACACCGGGGAGCTGTTTTTT. Translated: CASSEDHMGSLNTGELFF.

The CDR3 sequence is CASSSFGTGSGEQYF. As DNA, the CDR3 is TGCGCCAGCAGCTCATTCGGGACAGGGAGTGGAGAGCAGTACTTC. The J gene is TRBJ2-7, the V gene TRBV5-1, with TRBD1 matching over 9 bases. There are 15 residues in the CDR3. Trimming removed 3 bases from V and 7 bases from J; junction bases left unmatched: 11. In germline, CDR1 is SGHRS, CDR2 YFSETQ.

The chain employs TRBV15 and TRBJ2-2, with a weak D call TRBD1 (7 bases). The CDR3 is 14 amino acids. Germline CDR1 LNHNV, CDR2 YYDKDF (reference sequence). The V end lost 0 bases, the J end lost 6 bases, and 8 bases lay between the germline ends. Written as DNA, the CDR3 is TGTGCCACCAGCAGAGACAGGGGGGCCGGGGAGCTGTTTTTT. Translating gives CATSRDRGAGELFF.

This chain joins TRBV6-1 and TRBJ2-1, with 7 positions matching TRBD2. V lost 6 bases and J lost 13; bases outside the gene matches: 12. This CDR3 has 13 amino acids. Germline CDR1 MNHNS, CDR2 SASEGT. The CDR3 is CASSAESGVAQFF. The CDR3, as DNA: TGTGCCAGCAGCGCCGAGAGCGGGGTTGCTCAGTTCTTC.

The chain recombines TRBV7-8 with TRBJ2-3; a possible D gene is TRBD2 (5 bases). Germline V CDR1 and CDR2: SGHVS, FQNEAQ. Between the trimmed V and J ends, which lost 1 base and 4 bases, there was a span of 15 bases. The CDR3 runs to 16 residues. CDR3 residues: CASSLGLASIADTQYF. In nucleotides, the CDR3 is TGTGCCAGCAGCTTAGGGTTGGCTAGCATCGCAGATACGCAGTATTTT.